The T cell receptor (beta chain) under discussion was sequenced for a study of spatial heterogeneity in lung cancer. Study as a whole: TCR and UMI combinations that were unique each appeared, on average, more than ten times in raw reads.

This CDR3 comprises 15 residues. Germline V CDR1 and CDR2: SGHTA, FQGTGA. The junction had 8 bases not matched to a gene; V was cut back by 4 bases and J by 7 bases. TCRdb re-called the 5' RACE reads with MiXCR, one entry per CDR3 protein. The sample records 55,000 to 75,000 distinct CDR3 sequences, approximately 9% being singletons. Time point defined: blood at routine non-recurrence follow-up after resection. This clonotype was recorded at least ten times. The genes are TRBV7-3 and TRBJ2-3; 10 nucleotides line up with TRBD2. The clonotype was recovered from a female donor with early-stage non-small cell lung cancer. This specimen consisted of PBMCs, obtained at follow-up. CDR3 in DNA: TGTGCCAGCAGCTCCCAAGCGGGAGGGCCTTATACGCAGTATTTT. Its protein is CASSSQAGGPYTQYF. Looking up the rest from reference TRBV7-3 and TRBJ2-3 gives the full variable domain: GAGVSQTPSNKVTEKGKYVELRCDPISGHTALYWYRQSLGQGPEFLIYFQGTGAADDSGLPNDRFFAVRPEGSVSTLKIQRTERGDSAVYLCASSSQAGGPYTQYFGPGTRLTVL.